The clone carrying this T cell receptor (beta chain) was observed many times. A junction boundary mismatches the germline segment, possibly from a read error. Via MiXCR, TCRdb re-called the 5' RACE reads, giving one row per CDR3 protein. The table shows almost 65,000 distinct CDR3 sequences, with 15% to 20% occurring only once. This entry comes from a study of HIV-infected patients and healthy controls. CDR3 length: 13 residues. Germline CDR1 SGHVS, CDR2 FQNEAQ. The rearrangement joins TRBV7-8 to TRBJ1-1; D possibly corresponds to TRBD1 (6 bases). The sequence was obtained from a human donor in good health. The specimen sequenced was CD4+ T cells from blood. The chain's CDR3 is CASSLARDTKAFF. The CDR3 nucleotides are TGTGCCAGCAGCTTAGCCCGGGACACTAAAGCTTTCTTT.